The 32 T cell receptor beta chains reported below all come from one sample, sequenced in a study of identical twins. TCRdb reprocessed the 5' RACE reads via MiXCR and lists one record per CDR3 protein. The table lists about 340,000 distinct CDR3 sequences, approximately 13% of them singletons. This same sample was also taken into another study, of yellow fever vaccine responses in identical twins.

The sample consisted of CD8+ T cells sorted from blood. These receptors were collected from a woman between 18 and 29 years old in good health.

This clonotype has at least ten counts. CDR3 nucleotide sequence: TGCGCCAGCAGCTTGGACAGGGGAACTGAAGCTTTCTTT. Its protein is CASSLDRGTEAFF. The V call is TRBV5-1, the J call TRBJ1-1; 7 nucleotides match TRBD1. CDR1 and CDR2 (germline): SGHRS, YFSETQ. Unmatched junction bases numbered 1, after V lost 0 bases and J lost 5 bases. This CDR3 comprises 13 residues.

There are a few counts of this clonotype. V is TRBV27 and J is TRBJ2-3; D is unresolved. There are 14 residues in the CDR3. Per germline, CDR1 MNHEY and CDR2 SMNVEV (reference sequence). The V and J ends lost 3 bases and 0 bases respectively, with 7 bases between them. The CDR3 sequence is CASSLHRSTDTQYF. Here the CDR3 DNA reads TGTGCCAGCAGTTTGCATCGGAGCACAGATACGCAGTATTTT.

This clonotype came up a few times. This sequence joins TRBV9 and TRBJ1-1; 8 nucleotides line up with TRBD1. Per the germline V gene, CDR1 is SGDLS and CDR2 is YYNGEE. The CDR3 has 15 amino acids. The V and J ends lost 0 bases and 10 bases, in that order; junction bases with no gene match: 11. The CDR3 DNA is TGTGCCAGCAGCGTAGCTCGTGGAGACAGGGGCCGAGCTTTCTTT. Translation: CASSVARGDRGRAFF. Variable domain in full (rest from reference TRBV9 and TRBJ1-1): DSGVTQTPKHLITATGQRVTLRCSPRSGDLSVYWYQQSLDQGLQFLIQYYNGEERAKGNILERFSAQQFPDLHSELNLSSLELGDSALYFCASSVARGDRGRAFFGQGTRLTVV.

The rearrangement uses TRBV12-3 or TRBV12-4 and TRBJ1-5; perhaps TRBD1 as D (6 bases). Trimming pared 6 bases from V and 1 base from J, leaving 10 bases between. The CDR3 sequence is 14 residues long. CDR3 sequence: CASRLQGSNQPQHF. In DNA, the CDR3 is TGTGCCAGCAGACTACAGGGAAGCAATCAGCCCCAGCATTTT.

This clonotype was counted only a few times. V is TRBV28 and J is TRBJ2-1, with 7 bases fitting TRBD1. This CDR3 spans 16 amino acids. Germline CDR1 is MDHEN and CDR2 is SYDVKM. V was pared by 3 bases and J by 8 bases, with 13 bases of the junction left unmatched. The CDR3 coding sequence is TGTGCCAGCAGTTTTGAGACAGGGATGGGGTTAGATGAGCAGTTCTTC. Encoded protein: CASSFETGMGLDEQFF.

The chain combines TRBV13 with TRBJ2-3; 9 bases fit TRBD2. The CDR3 consists of 16 residues. From germline, CDR1 is PRHDT and CDR2 FYEKMQ (reference sequence). V shed 0 bases and J 6 bases; nucleotides not matched to a gene: 7. The CDR3 DNA sequence: TGTGCCAGCAGCTTAGGGCCCGCGGGAGGGCCGGATACGCAGTATTTT. Protein product: CASSLGPAGGPDTQYF.

This clonotype was seen more than once but under ten times. The chain recombines TRBV28 with TRBJ2-1; TRBD1 aligns across 8 bases. Per germline, CDR1 MDHEN and CDR2 SYDVKM. The V gene end was trimmed by 3 bases and the J gene end by 8 bases; junction bases not matched to a gene: 6. This CDR3 has 14 amino acids. DNA of the CDR3: TGTGCCAGCAGTTTCTCACAGGGGGTCGATGAGCAGTTCTTC. This gives the protein CASSFSQGVDEQFF.

This clonotype was detected only a few times. The V and J genes are TRBV21-1 and TRBJ1-5. TRBV21-1 is deemed a pseudogene. The CDR3 is 11 residues long. CDR3 DNA: TGTGCCAGCAGCACACATCAGCCCCAGCATTTT. Residues: CASSTHQPQHF.

Many counts were recorded for this clonotype. The rearrangement uses TRBV29-1 and TRBJ2-7; D may be TRBD1 (6 bases). CDR1 and CDR2 from the germline V gene are SQVTM and ANQGSEA. V lost 7 bases and J 6 bases, leaving 13 bases between the germline ends. The CDR3 spans 11 residues. Here the CDR3 reads CSGEQGVEQYF. The CDR3 DNA sequence: TGCAGCGGAGAACAGGGAGTCGAGCAGTACTTC.

This chain connects TRBV20-1 to TRBJ1-3; the D is unclear. The V gene lost 3 bases and the J gene lost 4 bases, with 4 bases spanning the gap. The CDR3 runs 11 residues. Germline lookup yields CDR1 DFQATT and CDR2 SNEGSKA (reference sequence). CDR3 bases: TGCAGTGCTAGGGGGGGAAACACCATATATTTT. Translation: CSARGGNTIYF.

This clonotype was counted at least ten times. The V and J genes are TRBV12-3 or TRBV12-4 and TRBJ2-2; D gene ambiguous. The CDR3 runs to 14 residues. V lost 3 bases, J lost 4 bases, and 9 bases lay in between. CDR3 region: CASSFRFSTGELFF. CDR3 coding DNA: TGTGCCAGCAGTTTTCGTTTCTCCACCGGGGAGCTGTTTTTT.

This clonotype was counted a few times. The chain links TRBV6-5 to TRBJ2-2, with D possibly matching TRBD2 (5 bases). V lost 2 bases and J 4 bases, leaving 20 bases between the germline ends. In germline, CDR1 is MNHEY, CDR2 SVGAGI. CDR3 length: 18 residues. CDR3 nucleotides: TGTGCCAGCAGTTACCTCAAGTTTCTCTACCGGGGCACCGGGGAGCTGTTTTTT. Translated, it gives CASSYLKFLYRGTGELFF.

The chain recombines TRBV6-1 with TRBJ2-1; no firm D call. V lost 6 bases and J 8 bases, leaving 14 bases between the germline ends. CDR1 is MNHNS and CDR2 is SASEGT in the germline V gene. The CDR3 has 13 residues. The CDR3 reads CASRVSVGDEQFF. CDR3 sequence (DNA): TGTGCCAGCAGGGTCTCGGTTGGGGATGAGCAGTTCTTC.

This clonotype was seen ten or more times. This chain's CDR3 is CASRQGPDFLDEKLFF. In nucleotides, the CDR3 is TGTGCCAGCAGGCAAGGGCCTGATTTTTTGGATGAAAAACTGTTTTTT. The rearrangement links TRBV12-3 or TRBV12-4 to TRBJ1-4; no reliable D call. V was pared by 6 bases and J by 6 bases, with 20 bases between. The CDR3 is 16 residues long.

This clonotype was counted between two and nine times. The chain is built from TRBV7-3 and TRBJ2-3; 10 bases are shared with TRBD2. The V gene's germline CDR1 is SGHTA and CDR2 FQGTGA. J lost 0 bases, V lost 5 bases, and 2 bases had no gene match. The CDR3 has 15 amino acids. CDR3 loop: CASSPSGSSTDTQYF. The CDR3 DNA follows: TGTGCCAGCAGCCCTAGCGGGAGTAGCACAGATACGCAGTATTTT.

This rearrangement joins TRBV15 to TRBJ1-1, with 11 positions matching TRBD1. The CDR3 length is 14 residues. The V gene end was trimmed by 8 bases and the J gene end by 1 base; junction bases not matched to a gene: 3. Germline V lookup: CDR1 LNHNV, CDR2 YYDKDF (reference sequence). CDR3 protein: CATRDRGWNTEAFF. The CDR3 DNA sequence: TGTGCCACCCGGGACAGGGGGTGGAACACTGAAGCTTTCTTT.

This clonotype was seen a few times. The CDR3 bases are TGCAGTGCCCCCCTAGCGGTCTCCTACAATGAGCAGTTCTTC. Residues: CSAPLAVSYNEQFF. J is TRBJ2-1 and V is TRBV20-1; the match to TRBD2 covers 7 bases. V shed 6 bases, J shed 0 bases, and the junction held 5 bases outside the gene matches. CDR3 length: 14 amino acids. Germline lookup yields CDR1 DFQATT and CDR2 SNEGSKA (reference sequence).

This clonotype was detected a few times. V gene TRBV29-1 combines with J gene TRBJ1-1; D is ambiguous. CDR1 and CDR2 from the germline V gene are SQVTM and ANQGSEA. The CDR3 is made up of 11 amino acids. V lost 3 bases, J lost 6 bases, and 8 bases lay in between. CDR3 region: CSVDSFPEAFF. CDR3 DNA sequence: TGCAGCGTTGATTCTTTCCCTGAAGCTTTCTTT.

There are many counts of this clonotype. The chain uses TRBV7-8 and TRBJ2-3; no definite D call. The CDR3 is made up of 14 amino acids. V was clipped by 1 base and J by 10 bases, with 15 bases between them. CDR1 is SGHVS and CDR2 is FQNEAQ in the germline V gene. In DNA form, the CDR3 reads TGTGCCAGCAGCTTAGGAGTCCGCACCCCCCCGCAGTATTTT. Its protein is CASSLGVRTPPQYF.

The CDR3 DNA is TGTGCCAGCAGCCCAGTGGAGTCCGTAAACACCGGGGAGCTGTTTTTT. Translation: CASSPVESVNTGELFF. This sequence joins TRBV7-9 and TRBJ2-2; unclear D gene. There are 16 residues in the CDR3. Trimming cost V 5 bases and J 2 bases, with 15 bases left between them. Germline lookup yields CDR1 SEHNR and CDR2 FQNEAQ (reference sequence).

This clonotype was counted at least ten times. The chain carries TRBV12-3 or TRBV12-4 and TRBJ1-1; D call uncertain. The length of the CDR3 is 12 residues. Trimming left V 1 base short and J 6 bases short, with 6 bases between. The CDR3 protein is CASSLVRPEAFF. The DNA of the CDR3 is TGTGCCAGCAGTTTAGTCAGACCTGAAGCTTTCTTT.

This clonotype was picked up a small number of times. J is TRBJ2-1 and V is TRBV12-5; 8 nucleotides line up with TRBD2. The length of the CDR3 is 12 residues. Trimming removed 7 bases from V and 10 bases from J; junction bases left unmatched: 6. The germline gives CDR1 LGHNT, CDR2 FRNRAP. For the CDR3, the DNA is TGTGCTAGTGTCCTACTAGCGGAAGAGCAGTTCTTC. This encodes CASVLLAEEQFF.

In this sample, this clonotype turned up a few times. The chain has TRBV6-2 or TRBV6-3 and TRBJ2-7; D not certain. The CDR3 is 9 amino acids. Germline V gene sequence: CDR1 MNHEY, CDR2 SVGEGT. Trimming stripped 8 bases from V and 4 bases from J, with 3 bases between. CDR3 DNA: TGTGCCAGCGGGTACGAGCAGTACGTC. The encoded protein is CASGYEQYV.

Ten or more counts support this clonotype. This chain joins TRBV6-1 and TRBJ2-5; TRBD2 aligns across 8 bases. The germline V gene has CDR1 MNHNS and CDR2 SASEGT. The CDR3 covers 15 residues. V gave up 4 bases and J gave up 3 bases; unmatched junction bases: 7. CDR3 nucleotide sequence: TGTGCCAGCAGTGTGATAGCGGGGACCAAAGAGACCCAGTACTTC. Residues: CASSVIAGTKETQYF.

This clonotype was seen a handful of times. V is TRBV28 and J is TRBJ2-7; D remains unclear. CDR1 is MDHEN, CDR2 SYDVKM, per germline. This CDR3 has 17 residues. V lost 0 bases to trimming and J lost 2 bases, with 17 bases between them. Here the CDR3 reads CASSLWLKGQAAYEQYF. CDR3 nucleotides: TGTGCCAGCAGTTTATGGTTAAAGGGTCAGGCCGCCTACGAGCAGTACTTC.

The chain is built from TRBV10-3 and TRBJ2-3; 12 bases match TRBD2. Trimming removed 5 bases from V and 4 bases from J; junction bases left unmatched: 10. CDR3 size: 17 residues. Germline V gives CDR1 ENHRY, CDR2 SYGVKD. CDR3 coding DNA: TGTGCCATCAGTTGGCTAGCGGGAGGGCCCGGCGCAGATACGCAGTATTTT. As protein: CAISWLAGGPGADTQYF.

CDR3 nucleotide sequence: TGTGCCAGCAGCCGAACGGACAGGGGGTACCAAGAGACCCAGTACTTC. Translated, it gives CASSRTDRGYQETQYF. The rearrangement uses TRBV7-6 and TRBJ2-5, with 10 bases aligning to TRBD1. This CDR3 is built from 16 residues. The germline V gene encodes CDR1 SGHVS and CDR2 FNYEAQ. V was pared by 5 bases and J by 0 bases, with 6 bases of the junction left unmatched.

The chain recombines TRBV7-3 with TRBJ2-1; tentatively, D is TRBD2 (5 bases). Germline values: CDR1 SGHTA, CDR2 FQGTGA. The CDR3 has 17 residues. V gave up 2 bases and J gave up 0 bases, with 14 bases separating them. CDR3 amino acids: CASSLFQAGSSYNEQFF. DNA of the CDR3: TGTGCCAGCAGCTTATTTCAGGCGGGCAGCTCCTACAATGAGCAGTTCTTC.

In this sample, this clonotype turned up a few times. V and J are TRBV6-1 and TRBJ2-7, with 9 bases lining up with TRBD2. Looked up from germline, CDR1 is MNHNS and CDR2 is SASEGT. The CDR3 is made up of 15 amino acids. The trim removed 2 bases at V and 3 bases at J, leaving 5 bases unmatched. CDR3 sequence reads: CASSESPSGNYEQYF. The CDR3, as DNA: TGTGCCAGCAGTGAATCGCCTAGCGGGAACTACGAGCAGTACTTC.

For this clonotype: A read error is possible here, since a much larger clone lies one base away. The chain couples TRBV6-2 or TRBV6-3 to TRBJ2-7; D remains ambiguous. Trimming took off 2 bases at V and 2 bases at J, with 7 bases between the two ends. CDR1 MNHEY and CDR2 SVGEGT come from the germline V gene. This CDR3 contains 13 residues. Here the CDR3 reads CASSYGRAYEQYF. CDR3 DNA sequence: TGTGCCAGCAGTTACGGACGAGCCTACGAGCAGTACTTC.

J is TRBJ2-7 and V is TRBV12-5, with D perhaps TRBD1 or TRBD2 (6 bases each). Per the germline V gene, CDR1 is LGHNT and CDR2 is FRNRAP. The CDR3 runs 11 residues. V was pared by 6 bases and J by 5 bases, with 8 bases between. This chain's CDR3 is CASGRGDEQYF. The CDR3, as DNA: TGTGCTAGTGGGAGGGGGGACGAGCAGTACTTC. Filled out from reference TRBV12-5 and TRBJ2-7, the complete variable domain reads DARVTQTPRHKVTEMGQEVTMRCQPILGHNTVFWYRQTMMQGLELLAYFRNRAPLDDSGMPKDRFSAEMPDATLATLKIQPSEPRDSAVYFCASGRGDEQYFGPGTRLTVT.

V is TRBV28 and J is TRBJ1-2, with a possible D match to TRBD1 (6 bases). Germline-derived CDR1 and CDR2 are MDHEN and SYDVKM. Trimming removed 6 bases from V and 13 bases from J, with 18 bases in between. This CDR3 is built from 12 residues. CDR3 region: CASSLEKGGTTF. Here the CDR3 DNA reads TGTGCCAGCAGCTTAGAGAAGGGGGGTACCACCTTC.